Each of the 9 T cell receptor beta chains below was sequenced from the same sample in a study of beta chain features in type 1 diabetes. Antigen specificity for these receptors is unknown. cDNA synthesis used the whole RNA isolate, giving expressed TCRB sequences. The data were produced by immunoSEQ multiplex PCR, yet TCRdb's version contains in-frame clones alone and is incomplete. This sample has 350,000 to 450,000 clones, with around an eighth found just once. Study findings and constraints: Within each of all four CD4+ subsets, Type 1 diabetes patients had TCRB CDR3s that were moderately but significantly shorter.

The material sequenced was naive CD4+ T cells from blood. These receptors were obtained from a woman in her late teens or twenties with type 1 diabetes.

The J gene is TRBJ2-2, the V gene TRBV4-3; D is perhaps TRBD2 (6 bases). Trimming removed 4 bases at V and 4 bases at J, with 16 bases between. The CDR3 consists of 16 residues. CDR1 is LGHNA and CDR2 is YSLEER in the germline V gene. CDR3 in DNA: TGCGCCAGCAGCCGGACGGCGGGGCCTGGCACCGGGGAGCTGTTTTTT. Translated, it gives CASSRTAGPGTGELFF.

The chain links TRBV2 to TRBJ1-5, with D possibly being TRBD1 (6 bases). The V gene lost 6 bases and the J gene lost 7 bases, with 13 bases spanning the gap. CDR3 length: 13 residues. CDR1 and CDR2 (germline): SNHLY, FYNNEI. The CDR3 coding sequence is TGTGCCAGCAGCAACAGGGAATGGCAGCCCCAGCATTTT. This codes for CASSNREWQPQHF.

The chain uses TRBV6-6 and TRBJ1-4; D not resolved. Germline assignment: CDR1 MNHNY and CDR2 SVGAGI (reference sequence). Between the trimmed V and J ends, which lost 2 bases and 8 bases, there was a span of 15 bases. The CDR3 runs to 15 residues. Written as DNA, the CDR3 is TGTGCCAGCAGTTACGATGTGAGACTGGTCGAAAAACTGTTTTTT. Amino acids: CASSYDVRLVEKLFF.

The CDR3 region is CASTRTGGNEQYF. The DNA of the CDR3 is TGTGCCAGCACCCGGACAGGCGGGAACGAGCAGTACTTC. This rearrangement joins TRBV7-9 to TRBJ2-7, with D perhaps TRBD1 (7 bases). V was clipped by 7 bases and J by 5 bases, with 15 bases between them. The CDR3 sequence is 13 residues long. Per germline, CDR1 SEHNR and CDR2 FQNEAQ (reference sequence).

Details on this clone: At one boundary the junction diverges from the germline segment, which might be a read error. The chain couples TRBV5-4 to TRBJ2-5, with TRBD1 matching 10 bases. This CDR3 has 16 amino acids. Per the germline V gene, CDR1 is SGHNT and CDR2 is YYREEE (reference sequence). CDR3 sequence (DNA): TGCGCCAGCAGCCAGGCATGGGACAGGGGAGGGGAGACCCAGTACTTC. Translated, it gives CASSQAWDRGGETQYF.

This clone was found a few times. This chain's CDR3 is CAINRGRGYGYTF. The DNA of the CDR3 is TGTGCCATAAACAGGGGGCGCGGCTATGGCTACACCTTC. This chain uses TRBV10-3 with TRBJ1-2, with 9 bases that match TRBD1. CDR1 and CDR2 (germline): ENHRY, SYGVKD. The CDR3 is 13 residues long. The V and J ends lost 9 bases and 4 bases, in that order; junction bases with no gene match: 6.

This clone was seen a handful of times. The V gene is TRBV19, the J gene TRBJ2-7; 12 positions match TRBD1. The V gene's germline CDR1 is LNHDA and CDR2 SQIVND (reference sequence). This CDR3 has 13 residues. Germline trimming cut 4 bases from V and 6 bases from J; bases unmatched to any gene: 1. The CDR3 is CASSTGQGAEQYF. The CDR3 DNA reads as TGTGCCAGTAGTACGGGACAGGGGGCCGAGCAGTACTTC.

The rearrangement joins TRBV10-3 to TRBJ2-5; TRBD2 aligns across 9 bases. CDR1 and CDR2 (germline): ENHRY, SYGVKD. The CDR3 totals 14 residues. With 5 bases clipped from V and 2 bases from J, the junction kept 3 bases outside the gene matches. CDR3 nucleotide sequence: TGTGCCATCAGTAAAGCGGGGGGTCAAGAGACCCAGTACTTC. This sequence encodes CAISKAGGQETQYF.

This clone has a single count. This sequence joins TRBV27 and TRBJ1-2; a weak D match, TRBD1 (5 bases). The CDR3 covers 14 residues. Trimming took off 4 bases at V and 4 bases at J, with 13 bases between the two ends. The germline V gene has CDR1 MNHEY and CDR2 SMNVEV (reference sequence). In DNA, the CDR3 is TGTGCCAGCAGTTCCACGGGGGTGAGCTATGGCTACACCTTC. Translation: CASSSTGVSYGYTF.